The 13 T cell receptor beta chains given below trace back to one sample, sequenced in a study of T-cell reconstitution after alpha-beta-depleted transplantation in children. This sample's TCRbeta library carried unique molecular identifier barcodes. TCRdb reprocessed the PCR reads with MiXCR, giving one entry per CDR3 protein. The sample records 550,000 to 800,000 distinct CDR3 sequences, around 13% being singletons. The input for sequencing was PBMCs, taken before TCRalphabeta/CD19-depleted stem cell transplant. The receptors shown here come from a girl aged 2-10 years with congenital amegakaryocytic thrombocytopenia, due to receive a stem cell transplant.

The chain combines TRBV2 with TRBJ2-7; no reliable D call. V shed 6 bases and J shed 6 bases, with 12 bases lying between them. CDR1 and CDR2 (germline): SNHLY, FYNNEI. This CDR3 region has 12 residues. This CDR3 reads CASSEVSVEQYF. The CDR3 DNA reads as TGTGCCAGCAGCGAGGTTTCTGTCGAGCAGTACTTC.

The chain couples TRBV7-9 to TRBJ2-7; possibly TRBD2 for D (5 bases). Trimming pared 7 bases from V and 3 bases from J, leaving 19 bases between. The CDR3 contains 15 residues. The germline V gene has CDR1 SEHNR and CDR2 FQNEAQ (reference sequence). The CDR3 DNA reads as TGTGCCAGCACCCGACCGGAGGACGGTAACTACGAGCAGTACTTC. Encoded protein: CASTRPEDGNYEQYF.

This clonotype has a handful of counts. The chain carries TRBV7-9 and TRBJ2-7; 9 nucleotides align to TRBD1. J lost 7 bases, V lost 3 bases, and 10 bases had no gene match. The CDR3 is 15 amino acids. Germline lookup yields CDR1 SEHNR and CDR2 FQNEAQ (reference sequence). The CDR3 here is CASSLKQGALEEQYF. CDR3 coding DNA: TGTGCCAGCAGCTTGAAACAGGGGGCCCTCGAGGAGCAGTACTTC.

The V and J genes are TRBV20-1 and TRBJ1-4; TRBD1 agrees at 8 bases. The junction had 11 bases not matched to a gene; V was cut back by 6 bases and J by 5 bases. Germline CDR1 DFQATT, CDR2 SNEGSKA (reference sequence). This CDR3 contains 15 residues. Written as DNA, the CDR3 is TGCAGTGCCCGACAGGGGCCATCCTTAAATGAAAAACTGTTTTTT. This codes for CSARQGPSLNEKLFF.

This clonotype has a count of ten or more. The V gene is TRBV20-1, the J gene TRBJ1-6; 7 bases line up with TRBD1. The CDR3 is made up of 16 amino acids. V gave up 6 bases and J gave up 7 bases; unmatched junction bases: 15. Germline V CDR1 and CDR2: DFQATT, SNEGSKA (reference sequence). The CDR3 DNA sequence: TGCAGTGCCCGGGCAGGGGGGGTTCTTTGGAATTCACCCCTCCACTTT. Translated, it gives CSARAGGVLWNSPLHF.

This clonotype was found a few times. The genes are TRBV28 and TRBJ1-4, with TRBD1 matching 8 bases. The CDR3 is 15 amino acids. The V gene's germline CDR1 is MDHEN and CDR2 SYDVKM. Germline trimming cut 5 bases from V and 7 bases from J; bases unmatched to any gene: 9. This CDR3 reads CASSLPGGSGEKLFF. CDR3 nucleotide sequence: TGTGCCAGCAGTCTGCCAGGGGGCAGCGGTGAAAAACTGTTTTTT.

The sample holds many counts of this clonotype. V usage is TRBV20-1 and J usage is TRBJ1-1; TRBD1 matches 8 bases. J gave up 3 bases and V 5 bases, and 11 bases lay outside the gene matches. CDR3 length: 15 residues. The germline V gene encodes CDR1 DFQATT and CDR2 SNEGSKA (reference sequence). CDR3 amino acids: CSAGRGQGHYTEAFF. For the CDR3, the DNA is TGCAGTGCTGGTCGTGGACAGGGCCACTACACTGAAGCTTTCTTT.

The rearrangement uses TRBV28 and TRBJ2-1; D is undetermined. The CDR3 spans 16 residues. V lost 2 bases and J lost 10, with 21 bases in between. CDR1 is MDHEN, CDR2 SYDVKM, per germline. This CDR3 reads CASSLNILIFTGEQFF. The CDR3 DNA reads as TGTGCCAGCAGTTTAAACATCTTGATCTTTACCGGAGAGCAGTTCTTC.

This clonotype was detected only a few times. V usage is TRBV12-3 or TRBV12-4 and J usage is TRBJ1-1; D may be TRBD1 (6 bases). Trimming removed 8 bases at V and 5 bases at J, with 18 bases between. The CDR3 has 14 amino acids. This chain's CDR3 is CASSRAGGATEAFF. The CDR3, as DNA: TGTGCCAGCTCTCGGGCCGGGGGGGCTACTGAAGCTTTCTTT.

As regards this clonotype: A much larger clonotype is one base distant, so this may be a read error. The chain employs TRBV5-1 and TRBJ2-1; D may be TRBD1 or TRBD2 (6 bases each). In germline, CDR1 is SGHRS, CDR2 YFSETQ. The CDR3 consists of 14 residues. The CDR3 spells CASSRGLVGNVQFF. The CDR3 DNA reads as TGCGCCAGCAGCCGGGGGCTAGTTGGCAATGTGCAGTTCTTC.

The chain couples TRBV7-9 to TRBJ1-2, with a tentative D call TRBD1 (6 bases). The V gene's germline CDR1 is SEHNR and CDR2 FQNEAQ (reference sequence). Trimming left V 4 bases short and J 4 bases short, with 13 bases between. The CDR3 length is 14 residues. For the CDR3, the DNA is TGTGCCAGCAGCTCGGGACACCTACTCTATGGCTACACCTTC. Protein: CASSSGHLLYGYTF.

The V gene is TRBV7-3, the J gene TRBJ2-3; D gene uncertain. Trimming took off 5 bases at V and 4 bases at J, with 10 bases between the two ends. There are 13 residues in the CDR3. Germline V gives CDR1 SGHTA, CDR2 FQGTGA. CDR3 loop: CASSQYPADTQYF. The CDR3 DNA reads as TGTGCCAGCAGCCAATATCCCGCAGATACGCAGTATTTT.

This clonotype was detected a few times. The gene calls are TRBV7-9 and TRBJ2-1; TRBD2 is a possible D gene (6 bases). The germline V and J ends were trimmed by 6 bases and 8 bases, with 11 bases remaining between them. This CDR3 region has 12 residues. From germline, CDR1 is SEHNR and CDR2 FQNEAQ (reference sequence). The CDR3 reads CASRRTTDEQFF. The CDR3 coding sequence is TGTGCCAGCAGACGGACTACGGATGAGCAGTTCTTC.